Sequencing of this T cell receptor beta chain was carried out in a study of blood T cell repertoires in COVID-19. Looking at the study overall: COVID-19 samples collected from the United States, Italy and Spain covered acute and convalescent phases. T cells, B-cell-depleted T cells, or PBMCs provided the cDNA or gDNA that served as material.

In the authors' workflow: Cell counts per sample came from amplifying reference gene primers. The data were produced by immunoSEQ multiplex PCR, yet TCRdb's version contains in-frame clones alone and is incomplete. The V and J calls and clone size are taken from that table; D and trimming were inferred from the DNA. The data hold about 120,000 clones, with roughly 88% observed a single time. This TCR was sampled from a woman between 65 and 79 years old who had recovered from COVID-19. Material: peripheral blood.

Here the CDR3 DNA reads TGCGCCAGCAGTCCGGACGGGGTTAAGACCCAGCATTTT. Translating it yields CASSPDGVKTQHF. The chain couples TRBV5-1 to TRBJ1-5; no reliable D call. Germline V gene data show CDR1 as SGHRS and CDR2 as YFSETQ. This CDR3 region has 13 residues. Trimming removed 5 bases at V and 11 bases at J, with 17 bases between.